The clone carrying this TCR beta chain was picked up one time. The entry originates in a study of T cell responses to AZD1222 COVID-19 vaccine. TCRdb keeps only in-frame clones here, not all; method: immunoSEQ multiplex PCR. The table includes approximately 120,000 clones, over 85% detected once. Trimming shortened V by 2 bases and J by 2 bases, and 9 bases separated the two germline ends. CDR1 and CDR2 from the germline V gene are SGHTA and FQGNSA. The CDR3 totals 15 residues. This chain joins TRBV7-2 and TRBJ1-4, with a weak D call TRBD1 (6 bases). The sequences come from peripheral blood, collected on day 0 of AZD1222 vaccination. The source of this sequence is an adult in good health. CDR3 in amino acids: CASSLTGRTNEKLFF. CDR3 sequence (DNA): TGTGCCAGCAGCTTAACAGGGAGGACTAATGAAAAACTGTTTTTT.